The rows below give T cell receptor beta chains drawn from one sample of a study of beta chain features in type 1 diabetes. Here immunoSEQ multiplex PCR was the method, and the copy in TCRdb shows in-frame clones only, minus some. The top ten clones hold over 2% of a sample with more than 150,000 clones, 7.5% to 9.5% of them seen once. The sequencing sample was made of central memory CD4+ T cells from blood. Receptors originate from a woman aged 18-30 years in good health. CDR3s include the opening cysteine and the closing phenylalanine or tryptophan. Each record gives: V gene, clone size, CDR3 protein. Expanded clones get a size class; other rows say once, few or many, or leave the size out.

>TRBV5-1|NA
CASSLAQAGSGYTF
>TRBV30|NA
CAWRGDSGSPLHF
>TRBV7-8|NA
CASSSTLGASPQPQHF
>TRBV5-4|few
CASSLGQSAGYTF
>TRBV30|NA
CAWGQGKGFGETQYF
>TRBV4-2|NA
CASSHGTSGYGYTF
>TRBV2|few
CASASGSANEQFF
>TRBV4-2|NA
CASSDDRTGHTGELFF
>TRBV6-1|few
CASSEDAYSGNTIYF
>TRBV2|many
CASSERGLARDTQYF
>TRBV15|NA
CATSREGDRGNEQFF
>TRBV11-3|few
CASSLAGGNTGELFF
>TRBV4-3|NA
CASSGQRNQPQHF
>TRBV5-1|NA
CASSLMAATGYNEQFF
>TRBV18|few
CASSPGTGYNEQFF
>TRBV30|few
CASAAPFNEQFF
>TRBV7-9|few
CASSFSDREYGYTF
>TRBV7-2|NA
CASSARQVDSPLHF